This TCR beta chain was sequenced for a study of T cells in Graves' hyperthyroidism and ophthalmopathy. Trimming left V 6 bases short and J 3 bases short, with 17 bases between. CDR1 is DFQATT, CDR2 SNEGSKA, per germline (reference sequence). CDR3 length: 15 amino acids. Isolation of PBMCs was performed on 8 to 10 ml fresh peripheral blood. Amplification targeted TCR beta CDR3 regions from RNA transcripts. RT-PCR in the first round (using the HTBI primer set) targeted the TCR CDR3. TCRdb reprocessed the multiplex PCR reads with MiXCR, giving one entry per CDR3 protein. This table has hundreds of thousands of distinct CDR3 sequences, about a sixth appearing once. This clonotype was counted many times.

Sequenced sample: blood. V usage is TRBV20-1 and J usage is TRBJ1-4, with D possibly TRBD1 on 5 matching bases. The sequence was collected from a woman aged 18-29 years with Graves' hyperthyroidism. The CDR3 spells CSAAGTGGANEKLFF. The CDR3 DNA is TGCAGTGCCGCAGGGACCGGGGGGGCTAATGAAAAACTGTTTTTT.